The 23 T cell receptor beta chains presented below share a single source sample, sequenced in a study of blood T cell repertoires in COVID-19. Produced via immunoSEQ multiplex PCR; TCRdb's table is partial and in-frame only. The sample lists approximately 430,000 clones; more than 80% were seen once. Material for sequencing was peripheral blood. The receptors shown here come from a woman in her twenties or thirties with active or convalescent COVID-19.

The chain combines TRBV11-2 with TRBJ1-6, with 8 bases fitting TRBD1. CDR1 and CDR2 from the germline V gene are SGHAT and FQNNGV. The V and J ends lost 6 bases and 7 bases, in that order; junction bases with no gene match: 5. The CDR3 loop spans 14 amino acids. The DNA of the CDR3 is TGTGCCAGCAGGACGACAGGGGACAATTCACCCCTCCACTTT. Translation gives CASRTTGDNSPLHF.

The chain has TRBV7-2 and TRBJ2-1, with 11 bases aligning to TRBD2. The CDR3 is made up of 15 amino acids. The junction had 9 bases not matched to a gene; V was cut back by 6 bases and J by 8 bases. Germline loops: CDR1 SGHTA, CDR2 FQGNSA. The DNA for the CDR3 is TGTGCCAGCAGGCCCGATCTAGCGGGAGGTTATGAGCAGTTCTTC. The encoded protein is CASRPDLAGGYEQFF.

This clone was seen a handful of times. This sequence joins TRBV7-9 and TRBJ2-7, with D possibly being TRBD2 (5 bases). This CDR3 contains 12 residues. CDR1 and CDR2 from the germline V gene are SEHNR and FQNEAQ (reference sequence). Deletions cut 8 bases from V and 3 bases from J, with 11 bases between. CDR3 sequence (DNA): TGTGCCAGCCGGACTGCCGACTACGAGCAGTACTTC. Protein sequence: CASRTADYEQYF.

Comment on this clone: Other DNA sequences from this sample encode an identical CDR3 as well. The J gene is TRBJ1-5, the V gene TRBV27; perhaps TRBD1 as D (5 bases). This CDR3 is built from 15 residues. Germline values: CDR1 MNHEY, CDR2 SMNVEV (reference sequence). V dropped 3 bases and J dropped 1 base, with 10 bases sitting between them. CDR3 sequence (DNA): TGTGCCAGCAGTTTCGGGGGAGGGAGCAATCAGCCCCAGCATTTT. Its protein is CASSFGGGSNQPQHF.

V is TRBV27 and J is TRBJ1-1; TRBD1 is a possible D gene (5 bases). The CDR3 consists of 13 residues. V was pared by 3 bases and J by 2 bases, with 7 bases between. The germline gives CDR1 MNHEY, CDR2 SMNVEV (reference sequence). DNA for the CDR3: TGTGCCAGCAGTTTTCAGGGAAACACTGAAGCTTTCTTT. It encodes CASSFQGNTEAFF.

The chain recombines TRBV5-6 with TRBJ1-6, with D possibly matching TRBD1 (6 bases). CDR3 length: 19 amino acids. V dropped 4 bases and J dropped 0 bases, with 20 bases sitting between them. CDR1 is SGHDT, CDR2 YYEEEE, per germline. This chain's CDR3 is CASSPWSGVLTSYNSPLHF. The DNA of the CDR3 is TGTGCCAGCAGCCCCTGGTCAGGGGTCTTGACCTCCTATAATTCACCCCTCCACTTT.

V usage is TRBV6-5 and J usage is TRBJ1-3; tentative D call: TRBD1 (6 bases). CDR1 is MNHEY and CDR2 is SVGAGI in the germline V gene. The CDR3 contains 14 residues. The ends were cut back, 7 bases at V and 8 bases at J, with 18 bases in the middle. The CDR3 DNA is TGTGCCAGCAAATCGGACAGAGCTATGTACACCATATATTTT. This encodes CASKSDRAMYTIYF.

CDR3 protein: CASRREGLNYGYTF. The CDR3 DNA is TGTGCCAGTAGAAGGGAGGGGCTGAACTATGGCTACACCTTC. The chain couples TRBV19 to TRBJ1-2, with D possibly being TRBD1 (5 bases). Trimming left V 6 bases short and J 2 bases short, with 13 bases between. Looked up from germline, CDR1 is LNHDA and CDR2 is SQIVND (reference sequence). The CDR3 has 14 residues. Looking up the rest from reference TRBV19 and TRBJ1-2 gives the full variable domain: DGGITQSPKYLFRKEGQNVTLSCEQNLNHDAMYWYRQDPGQGLRLIYYSQIVNDFQKGDIAEGYSVSREKKESFPLTVTSAQKNPTAFYLCASRREGLNYGYTFGSGTRLTVV.

This clone was counted a single time. CDR3 nucleotides: TGCGCCAGCAGCCATTCGGAACAGGGGAAAACTGGAAACACCATATATTTT. It is translated as CASSHSEQGKTGNTIYF. The V gene is TRBV4-1, the J gene TRBJ1-3; 7 bases align to TRBD1. Looked up from germline, CDR1 is MGHRA and CDR2 is YSYEKL. The ends lost 3 bases at V and 2 bases at J; junction bases unmatched: 10. CDR3 size: 17 residues.

This chain links TRBV11-2 with TRBJ2-3; 8 bases line up with TRBD2. The length of the CDR3 is 16 residues. The V gene end was trimmed by 0 bases and the J gene end by 4 bases; junction bases not matched to a gene: 6. CDR1 and CDR2 (germline): SGHAT, FQNNGV. The DNA for the CDR3 is TGTGCCAGCAGCTTAGACCTCTTGCGGGGGGCAGATACGCAGTATTTT. It is translated as CASSLDLLRGADTQYF.

J is TRBJ2-1 and V is TRBV27, with TRBD2 matching 10 bases. Per germline, CDR1 MNHEY and CDR2 SMNVEV (reference sequence). Trimming at V came to 2 bases and at J to 9 bases, leaving 7 bases not matched to a gene. The CDR3 totals 15 residues. CDR3 protein: CASSLSLAGDAEQFF. CDR3 DNA sequence: TGTGCCAGCAGTTTAAGCCTAGCGGGAGACGCTGAGCAGTTCTTC.

V gene TRBV2 combines with J gene TRBJ1-1; D gene uncertain. The CDR3 contains 11 residues. V was pared by 7 bases and J by 1 base, with 4 bases between. The germline CDR1 and CDR2 sequences are SNHLY and FYNNEI. CDR3 region: CASNRNTEAFF. Here the CDR3 DNA reads TGTGCCAGCAATCGGAACACTGAAGCTTTCTTT.

This clone was observed a single time. This chain links TRBV6-6 with TRBJ1-2, with D unclear. Between the trimmed V and J ends, which lost 6 bases and 4 bases, there was a span of 15 bases. CDR1 is MNHNY, CDR2 SVGAGI, per germline (reference sequence). The CDR3 consists of 14 residues. CDR3 loop: CASSTERNPYGYTF. Here the CDR3 DNA reads TGTGCCAGCAGCACTGAAAGAAATCCCTATGGCTACACCTTC.

In its sample, this clone was seen once. V usage is TRBV2 and J usage is TRBJ2-1, with TRBD1 matching over 8 bases. The CDR3 extends over 15 amino acids. Unmatched junction bases numbered 10, after V lost 6 bases and J lost 6 bases. Germline V gene sequence: CDR1 SNHLY, CDR2 FYNNEI. CDR3 protein: CASSSDRGLSNEQFF. The DNA for the CDR3 is TGTGCCAGCAGCTCAGACAGGGGATTAAGCAATGAGCAGTTCTTC.

This sequence joins TRBV12-5 and TRBJ1-3; D not resolved. Germline V gene sequence: CDR1 LGHNT, CDR2 FRNRAP. The germline V and J ends were trimmed by 0 bases and 5 bases, with 14 bases remaining between them. The CDR3 spans 16 residues. CDR3 sequence (DNA): TGTGCTAGTGGTTTGGTACCCCCCGGGGAGAGAAACACCATATATTTT. Its protein product is CASGLVPPGERNTIYF. Complete variable domain (other parts from reference TRBV12-5 and TRBJ1-3): DARVTQTPRHKVTEMGQEVTMRCQPILGHNTVFWYRQTMMQGLELLAYFRNRAPLDDSGMPKDRFSAEMPDATLATLKIQPSEPRDSAVYFCASGLVPPGERNTIYFGEGSWLTVV.

The rearrangement uses TRBV11-2 and TRBJ2-7; 12 bases align to TRBD2. J was trimmed by 2 bases and V by 3 bases; bases with no gene match: 2. The CDR3 runs to 15 residues. Germline-derived CDR1 and CDR2 are SGHAT and FQNNGV. The CDR3 DNA sequence: TGTGCCAGCAGCTTGACTAGCGGGAGCCCCTACGAGCAGTACTTC. Translating gives CASSLTSGSPYEQYF.

The chain has TRBV5-4 and TRBJ2-5; perhaps TRBD1 as D (5 bases). The CDR3 sequence is 15 residues long. The V and J ends lost 0 bases and 2 bases respectively, with 11 bases between them. Germline V gene lookup returns CDR1 SGHNT and CDR2 YYREEE (reference sequence). The CDR3 DNA follows: TGTGCCAGCAGCTTGGGGCAGGGAAGACAAGAGACCCAGTACTTC. This gives the protein CASSLGQGRQETQYF.

To note about this clone: Other DNA sequences in the same sample also yield this CDR3. The CDR3, as DNA: TGCGCCAGCAGCTTGGCAACTAGCGGGCCCAATGAGCAGTTCTTC. Translated, it gives CASSLATSGPNEQFF. The chain joins TRBV5-1 to TRBJ2-1; 9 bases fit TRBD2. The CDR3 sequence is 15 residues long. Per the germline V gene, CDR1 is SGHRS and CDR2 is YFSETQ. V shed 0 bases, J shed 6 bases, and the junction held 4 bases outside the gene matches.

J is TRBJ2-2 and V is TRBV15, with 9 positions matching TRBD2. Germline V gene data show CDR1 as LNHNV and CDR2 as YYDKDF (reference sequence). The CDR3 has 14 residues. The V and J ends lost 6 bases and 4 bases, in that order; junction bases with no gene match: 3. The CDR3 DNA follows: TGTGCCACCAGTGCGGGAGGGCCCACCGGGGAGCTGTTTTTT. Translation gives CATSAGGPTGELFF.

V is TRBV11-2 and J is TRBJ2-7, with 12 bases that match TRBD2. The CDR3 consists of 17 residues. Germline lookup yields CDR1 SGHAT and CDR2 FQNNGV. The V and J ends lost 3 bases and 2 bases, in that order; junction bases with no gene match: 8. CDR3 residues: CASSFSVLAGGTYEQYF. CDR3 DNA: TGTGCCAGCAGCTTTAGTGTCCTAGCGGGGGGGACCTACGAGCAGTACTTC.

This chain uses TRBV7-8 with TRBJ2-1, with a weak D call TRBD1 (6 bases). CDR1 is SGHVS and CDR2 is FQNEAQ in the germline V gene. The length of the CDR3 is 17 residues. The V gene lost 1 base and the J gene lost 0 bases, with 13 bases spanning the gap. The chain's CDR3 is CASSLVLTGSSYNEQFF. CDR3 coding DNA: TGTGCCAGCAGCTTAGTACTAACAGGGAGCTCCTACAATGAGCAGTTCTTC. The full variable domain, with the rest looked up from reference TRBV7-8 and TRBJ2-1, is GAGVSQSPRYKVAKRGQDVALRCDPISGHVSLFWYQQALGQGPEFLTYFQNEAQLDKSGLPSDRFFAERPEGSVSTLKIQRTQQEDSAVYLCASSLVLTGSSYNEQFFGPGTRLTVL.

The CDR3 loop is CASSSDTGRGNTEAFF. As DNA, the CDR3 is TGTGCCAGCAGTTCGGACACGGGTCGTGGGAACACTGAAGCTTTCTTT. The V call is TRBV6-5, the J call TRBJ1-1; D possibly corresponds to TRBD1 (5 bases). The V and J ends lost 4 bases and 1 base respectively, with 16 bases between them. The germline gives CDR1 MNHEY, CDR2 SVGAGI. The CDR3 loop spans 16 amino acids.

This chain links TRBV7-8 with TRBJ2-1; the D gene is possibly TRBD1 (5 bases). The CDR3 is made up of 11 amino acids. The V end lost 5 bases, the J end lost 10 bases, and 9 bases lay between the germline ends. The germline CDR1 and CDR2 sequences are SGHVS and FQNEAQ. DNA for the CDR3: TGTGCCAGCAGCCCCTACAGGGAGCAGTTCTTC. It specifies CASSPYREQFF.